This TCR beta chain was profiled in a study of control samples from healthy donors and cancer patients. Sequencing was performed with immunoSEQ multiplex PCR; in TCRdb, only in-frame clones are kept and a portion is missing. Among 100,000 or so clones listed, approximately 78% were seen once. Sequenced sample: blood. The receptor was isolated from a woman aged 55-69 years in good health.

The CDR3 sequence is CASSVYRDRRSGNTIYF. CDR3 DNA: TGTGCCAGCAGTGTATACCGGGACAGGCGCTCTGGAAACACCATATATTTT. The chain links TRBV28 to TRBJ1-3; 8 nucleotides match TRBD1. The CDR3 length is 17 residues. V shed 5 bases, J shed 0 bases, and the junction held 9 bases outside the gene matches. CDR1 is MDHEN and CDR2 is SYDVKM in the germline V gene.